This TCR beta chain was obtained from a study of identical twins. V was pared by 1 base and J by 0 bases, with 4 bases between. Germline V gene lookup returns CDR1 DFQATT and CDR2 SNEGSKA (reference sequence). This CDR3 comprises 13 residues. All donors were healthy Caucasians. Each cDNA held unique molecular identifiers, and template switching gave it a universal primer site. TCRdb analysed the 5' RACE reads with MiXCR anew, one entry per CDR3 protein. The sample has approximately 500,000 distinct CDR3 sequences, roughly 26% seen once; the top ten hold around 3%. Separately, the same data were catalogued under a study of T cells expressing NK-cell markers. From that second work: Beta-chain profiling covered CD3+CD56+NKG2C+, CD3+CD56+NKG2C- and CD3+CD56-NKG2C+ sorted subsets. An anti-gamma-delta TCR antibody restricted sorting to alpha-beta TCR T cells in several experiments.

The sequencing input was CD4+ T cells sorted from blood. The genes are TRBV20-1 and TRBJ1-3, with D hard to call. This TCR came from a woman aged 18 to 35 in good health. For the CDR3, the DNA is TGCAGTGCTAGAGGGCGCTCTGGAAACACCATATATTTT. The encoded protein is CSARGRSGNTIYF.